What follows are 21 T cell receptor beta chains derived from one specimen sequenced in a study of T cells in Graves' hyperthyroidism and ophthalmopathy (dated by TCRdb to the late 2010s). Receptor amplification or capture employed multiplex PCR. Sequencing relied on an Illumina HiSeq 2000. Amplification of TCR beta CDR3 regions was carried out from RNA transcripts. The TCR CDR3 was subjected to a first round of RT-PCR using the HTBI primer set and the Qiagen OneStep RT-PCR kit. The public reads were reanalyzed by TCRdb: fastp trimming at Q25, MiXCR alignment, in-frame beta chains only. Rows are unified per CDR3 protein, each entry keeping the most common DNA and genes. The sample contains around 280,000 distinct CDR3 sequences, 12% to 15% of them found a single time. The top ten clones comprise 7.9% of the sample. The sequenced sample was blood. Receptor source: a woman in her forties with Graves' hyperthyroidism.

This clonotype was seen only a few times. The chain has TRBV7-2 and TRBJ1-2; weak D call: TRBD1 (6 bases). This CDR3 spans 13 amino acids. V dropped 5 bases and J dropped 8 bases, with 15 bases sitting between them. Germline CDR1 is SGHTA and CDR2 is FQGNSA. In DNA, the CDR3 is TGTGCCAGCAGCCGGCACAGGGTGGACGGCTACACCTTC. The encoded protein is CASSRHRVDGYTF.

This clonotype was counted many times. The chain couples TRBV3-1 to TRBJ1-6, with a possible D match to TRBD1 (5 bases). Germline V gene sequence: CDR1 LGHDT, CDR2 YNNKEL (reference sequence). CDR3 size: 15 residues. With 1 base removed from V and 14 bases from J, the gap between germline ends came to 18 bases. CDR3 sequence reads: CASSQGVLGAASLHF. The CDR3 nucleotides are TGTGCCAGCAGCCAAGGGGTGCTAGGGGCCGCTTCCCTCCACTTT.

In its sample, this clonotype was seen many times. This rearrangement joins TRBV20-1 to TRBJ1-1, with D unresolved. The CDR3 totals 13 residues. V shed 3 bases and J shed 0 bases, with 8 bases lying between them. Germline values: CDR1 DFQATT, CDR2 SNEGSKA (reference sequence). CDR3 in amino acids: CSARPTVNTEAFF. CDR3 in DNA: TGCAGTGCTAGGCCGACGGTGAACACTGAAGCTTTCTTT.

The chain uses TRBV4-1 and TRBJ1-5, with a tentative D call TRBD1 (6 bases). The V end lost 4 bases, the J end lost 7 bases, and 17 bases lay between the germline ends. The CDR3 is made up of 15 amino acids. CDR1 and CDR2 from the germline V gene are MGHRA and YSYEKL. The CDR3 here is CASSPTQGLGQPQHF. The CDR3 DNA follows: TGCGCCAGCAGCCCGACTCAGGGGTTGGGGCAGCCCCAGCATTTT.

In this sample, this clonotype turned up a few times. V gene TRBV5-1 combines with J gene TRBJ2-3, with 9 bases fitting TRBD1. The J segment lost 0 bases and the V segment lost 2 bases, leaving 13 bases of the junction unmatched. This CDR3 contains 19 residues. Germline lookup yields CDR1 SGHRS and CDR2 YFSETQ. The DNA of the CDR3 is TGCGCCAGCAGCTTAGGCGACCGGGACAGGGAACGGAGCACAGATACGCAGTATTTT. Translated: CASSLGDRDRERSTDTQYF.

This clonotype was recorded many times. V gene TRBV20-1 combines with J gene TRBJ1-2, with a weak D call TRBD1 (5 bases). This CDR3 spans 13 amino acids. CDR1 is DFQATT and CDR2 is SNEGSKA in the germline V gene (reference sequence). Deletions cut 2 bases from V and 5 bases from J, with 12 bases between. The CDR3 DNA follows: TGCAGTGCTAGACCAGGGCCGAAATATGGCTACACCTTC. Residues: CSARPGPKYGYTF.

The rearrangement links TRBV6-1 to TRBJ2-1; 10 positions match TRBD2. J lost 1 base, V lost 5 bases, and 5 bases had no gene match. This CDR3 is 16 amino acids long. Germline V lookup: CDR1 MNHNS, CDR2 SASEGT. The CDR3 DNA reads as TGTGCCAGCAGTCCCGGGACTAGCGTTTCCTACAATGAGCAGTTCTTC. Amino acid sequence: CASSPGTSVSYNEQFF.

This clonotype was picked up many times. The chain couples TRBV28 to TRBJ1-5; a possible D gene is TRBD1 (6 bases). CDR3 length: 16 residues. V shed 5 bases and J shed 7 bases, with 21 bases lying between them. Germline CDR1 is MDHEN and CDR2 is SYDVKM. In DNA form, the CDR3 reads TGTGCCAGCAGTCCTGGAACCTCCCCGGGGGCGCAGCCCCAGCATTTT. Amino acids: CASSPGTSPGAQPQHF.

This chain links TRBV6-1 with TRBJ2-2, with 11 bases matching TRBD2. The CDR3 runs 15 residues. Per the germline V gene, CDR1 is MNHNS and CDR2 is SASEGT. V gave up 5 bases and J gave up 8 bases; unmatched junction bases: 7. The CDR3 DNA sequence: TGTGCCAGCAGTCTGCTAGCGGGGGGAACTGGGGAGCTGTTTTTT. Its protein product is CASSLLAGGTGELFF.

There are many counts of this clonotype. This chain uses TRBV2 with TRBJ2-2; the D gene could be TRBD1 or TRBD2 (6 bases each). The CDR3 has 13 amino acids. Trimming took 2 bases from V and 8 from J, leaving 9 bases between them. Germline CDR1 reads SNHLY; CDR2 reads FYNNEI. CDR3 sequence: CASSERGQGELFF. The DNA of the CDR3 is TGTGCCAGCAGTGAACGGGGGCAGGGGGAGCTGTTTTTT.

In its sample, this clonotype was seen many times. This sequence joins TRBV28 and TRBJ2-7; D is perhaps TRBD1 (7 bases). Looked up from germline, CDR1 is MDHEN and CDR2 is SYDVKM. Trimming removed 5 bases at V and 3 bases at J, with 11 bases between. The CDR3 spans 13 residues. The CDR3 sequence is CASSRGTDYEQYF. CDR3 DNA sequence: TGTGCCAGCAGTCGCGGGACAGACTACGAGCAGTACTTC.

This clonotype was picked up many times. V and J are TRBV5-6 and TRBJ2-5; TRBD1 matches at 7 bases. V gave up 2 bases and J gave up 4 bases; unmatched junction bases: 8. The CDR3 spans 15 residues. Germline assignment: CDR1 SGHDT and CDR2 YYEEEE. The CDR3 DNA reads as TGTGCCAGCAGCTTTTTCCACACAGGGGTAGAGACCCAGTACTTC. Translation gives CASSFFHTGVETQYF.

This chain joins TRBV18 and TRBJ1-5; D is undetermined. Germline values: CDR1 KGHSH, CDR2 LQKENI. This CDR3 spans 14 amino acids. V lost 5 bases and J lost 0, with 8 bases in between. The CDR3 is CASSGVNSNQPQHF. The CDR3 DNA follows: TGTGCCAGCTCAGGGGTCAATAGCAATCAGCCCCAGCATTTT.

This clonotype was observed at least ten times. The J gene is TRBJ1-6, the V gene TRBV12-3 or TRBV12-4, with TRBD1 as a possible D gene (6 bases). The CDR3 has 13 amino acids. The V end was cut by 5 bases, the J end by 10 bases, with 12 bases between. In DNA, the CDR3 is TGTGCCAGCAGTCTCCGTGGGGGCTCACCCCTCCACTTT. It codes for CASSLRGGSPLHF.

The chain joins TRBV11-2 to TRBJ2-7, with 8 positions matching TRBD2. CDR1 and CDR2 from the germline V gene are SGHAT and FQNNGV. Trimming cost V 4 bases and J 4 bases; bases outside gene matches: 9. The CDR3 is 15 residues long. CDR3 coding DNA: TGTGCCAGCAGCTACCGGGAGGGAGGTAAATACGAGCAGTACTTC. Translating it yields CASSYREGGKYEQYF.

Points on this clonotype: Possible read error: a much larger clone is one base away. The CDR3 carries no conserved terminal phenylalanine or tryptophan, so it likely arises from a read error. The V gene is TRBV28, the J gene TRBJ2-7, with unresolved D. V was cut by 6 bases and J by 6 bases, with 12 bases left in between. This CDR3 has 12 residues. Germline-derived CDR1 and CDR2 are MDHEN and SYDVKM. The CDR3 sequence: CASSLRPGEQYL. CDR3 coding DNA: TGTGCCAGCAGCCTCCGACCGGGCGAGCAGTACTTG.

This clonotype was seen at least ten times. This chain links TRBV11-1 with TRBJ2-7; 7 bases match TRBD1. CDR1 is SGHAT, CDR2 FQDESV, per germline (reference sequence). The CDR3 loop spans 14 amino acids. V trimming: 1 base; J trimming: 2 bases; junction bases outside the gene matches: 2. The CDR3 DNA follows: TGTGCCAGCAGCTTAGAGGGGGCGGCCTACGAGCAGTACTTC. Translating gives CASSLEGAAYEQYF. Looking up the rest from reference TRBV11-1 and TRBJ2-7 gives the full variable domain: EAEVAQSPRYKITEKSQAVAFWCDPISGHATLYWYRQILGQGPELLVQFQDESVVDDSQLPKDRFSAERLKGVDSTLKIQPAELGDSAMYLCASSLEGAAYEQYFGPGTRLTVT.

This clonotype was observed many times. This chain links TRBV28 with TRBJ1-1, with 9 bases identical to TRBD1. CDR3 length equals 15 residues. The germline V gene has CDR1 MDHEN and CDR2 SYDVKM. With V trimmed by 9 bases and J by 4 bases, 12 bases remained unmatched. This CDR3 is CASIDSQGAGTEAFF. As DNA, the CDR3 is TGTGCCAGTATCGACTCACAGGGGGCAGGCACTGAAGCTTTCTTT.

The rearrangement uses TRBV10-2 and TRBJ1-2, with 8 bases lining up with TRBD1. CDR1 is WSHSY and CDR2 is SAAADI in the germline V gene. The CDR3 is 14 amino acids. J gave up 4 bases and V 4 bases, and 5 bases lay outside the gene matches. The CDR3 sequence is CASSAQGASYGYTF. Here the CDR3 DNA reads TGCGCCAGCAGTGCCCAGGGGGCTAGCTATGGCTACACCTTC.

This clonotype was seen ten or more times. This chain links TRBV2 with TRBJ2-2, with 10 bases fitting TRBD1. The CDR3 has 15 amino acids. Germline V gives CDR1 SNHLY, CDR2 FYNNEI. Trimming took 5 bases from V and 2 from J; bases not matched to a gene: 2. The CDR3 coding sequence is TGTGCCAGCAGTTCGACAGGGGGCAACACCGGGGAGCTGTTTTTT. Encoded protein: CASSSTGGNTGELFF. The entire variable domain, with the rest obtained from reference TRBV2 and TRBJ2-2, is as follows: EPEVTQTPSHQVTQMGQEVILRCVPISNHLYFYWYRQILGQKVEFLVSFYNNEISEKSEIFDDQFSVERPDGSNFTLKIRSTKLEDSAMYFCASSSTGGNTGELFFGEGSRLTVL.

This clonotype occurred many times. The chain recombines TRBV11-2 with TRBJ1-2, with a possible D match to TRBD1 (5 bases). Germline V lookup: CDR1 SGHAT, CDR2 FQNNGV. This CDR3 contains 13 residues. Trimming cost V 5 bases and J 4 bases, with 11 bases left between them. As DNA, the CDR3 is TGTGCCAGCAGCCTCGGGACTGTCTATGGCTACACCTTC. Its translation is CASSLGTVYGYTF.